This T cell receptor beta chain was identified during a study of early T cells in non-severe SARS-CoV-2 infection. V lost 4 bases and J lost 3, with 10 bases in between. CDR1 and CDR2 from the germline V gene are SSHAT and FNYEAQ (reference sequence). The CDR3 runs to 13 residues. Separate cDNA molecules each had unique molecular identifiers attached to them. TCRdb analysed the 5' RACE reads with MiXCR anew, one entry per CDR3 protein. Of 38,000 or so distinct CDR3 sequences in the sample, roughly 5% were seen once. The sample holds many counts of this clonotype. The antigen remains undetermined. Study observations and caveats: Anti-spike CD8 responses were favored in VDJdb matching, and private and CD4 specificities were missed.

The receptor's source is an adult who was a healthcare worker with PCR-confirmed SARS-CoV-2 infection or an uninfected control (not recorded which). The sample taken for sequencing was whole blood. The chain is built from TRBV7-7 and TRBJ2-7, with D uncertain. The CDR3 nucleotides are TGTGCCAGCAGCTCGGAGATCGGCTACGAGCAGTACTTC. This codes for CASSSEIGYEQYF.